This T cell receptor beta chain was documented in a study of blood T cell repertoires in COVID-19. Study details: Both acute and convalescent COVID-19 samples were obtained from the United States, Italy and Spain.

What the recovered Cohort 3 donors had was two negative PCRs, clearance, or symptom resolution. The CDR3 loop spans 14 amino acids. Looked up from germline, CDR1 is LNHDA and CDR2 is SQIVND (reference sequence). Between the trimmed V and J ends, which lost 8 bases and 5 bases, there was a span of 16 bases. In the original analysis: Amplification with reference gene primers provided the estimates of nucleated cell counts. Some clones are missing from TCRdb's copy, which holds only in-frame ones; the method was immunoSEQ multiplex PCR. V, J and clone size reflect that table, while D and trimming were determined from the DNA. The sample includes some 330,000 clones, just over 85% seen only once; the top ten take about 4.1%.

The sequencing input was PBMCs or T cells enriched from blood (not recorded which). The genes are TRBV19 and TRBJ1-5, with unresolved D. This clonotype was sampled from a man under 40 who had recovered from COVID-19. CDR3 sequence: CASSFGQIDQPQHF. CDR3 coding DNA: TGTGCCAGTTCTTTTGGGCAAATTGATCAGCCCCAGCATTTT.